This T cell receptor (beta chain) was sequenced for a study of T cells after posttransplantation cyclophosphamide (dated by TCRdb to about 2016). General notes on the study: Using TRB sequencing, the study followed how the T cell repertoire reconstituted after myeloablative bone marrow transplantation in which posttransplantation cyclophosphamide served as GVHD prophylaxis. Antigen receptor sequencing was done on samples from over 30 PTCy-treated patients and from more than 15 related bone marrow donors of those patients. TRB sequencing was performed on blood from all 35 or so PTCy patients with 1-year posttransplant specimens. TRB sequencing was also done on up to 3 additional blood samples from 2 to 5.2 years after transplant in 3 patients, and on pretransplant blood from 4 patients. Because TRA and TRB clonality correlated tightly in about 9 samples, the subsequent TCR analyses were limited to TRB only. Public TRB sequences were checked against a database of over 3,500 sequences associated with responses to pathogens, tumor antigens, self-antigens and alloantigens. What the study reported, not specific to this receptor: Donor-recipient similarity was low at 1-2 months but rose over the first year, and later blood repertoires were often dominated by donor CD8+ memory clones. Across more than 35 patients, recipient CMV seropositivity and CMV reactivation were highly associated with TRB clonality; PTCy diversity was similar to CNI/methotrexate controls. The TRB repertoires of T cells infiltrating skin or the GI tract showed only limited overlap with the TRB repertoires found in blood.

The CDR3 runs 14 amino acids, cysteine and phenylalanine included. Just the 42-base CDR3 DNA is kept, in frame starting at base 1. The germline V gene supplies CDR1 SGHTA and CDR2 FQGTGA. Trimming removed 4 bases from V and 6 bases from J; the gene matches leave 0 bases unexplained. Genomic DNA was used for TRB sequencing, which was performed with the immunoSEQ assay at survey resolution or with the hsTCRB kit. The study's own analysis went as follows. The immunoSEQ software was used for initial read processing, and the LymphoSeq R package was used for repertoire analyses. For each TRB dataset, clonality was calculated as 1 minus normalized Shannon entropy, and the Gini coefficient was computed as well. Phenotypes of unsorted samples were inferred by mapping TRB sequences from sorted subsets of the recipient or donor onto unsorted samples of the same recipient. TCRdb re-hosts the immuneACCESS table, in-frame sequences only. Its copies lack some clones; in the studies checked, an unresolved V gene accounts for under half of them, and the cause for the rest is not known. D and trimming were read from the DNA, whereas the V and J calls and clone size are those reported in that table. The sample table contains tens of thousands of clones; only one count was recorded for more than 70% of them. Of the sample, around 2.8% is held by the ten largest clones.

This clone was picked up a small number of times. Its specific antigen is unknown. The input lacks base qualities; no much larger clone sits a single base away. The PTCy-treated patients were enrolled in a prospective multi-institutional clinical trial. Peripheral blood and bone marrow mononuclear cells were isolated by Ficoll-Hypaque density centrifugation and cryopreserved. Sequenced material: PBMCs. The chain was built from TRBV7-3 and TRBJ2-1; 13 junctional bases match TRBD2. The source of this sequence is a man aged 30 to 45 with a blood cancer, CMV-positive, and with a related stem cell donor. The DNA sequence is as follows: TGTGCCAGCAGCTGGACTAGCGGGAGCAATGAGCAGTTCTTC. The encoded protein is CASSWTSGSNEQFF.